The present TCR beta chain was sequenced within a study of cytomegalovirus exposure and HLA in healthy donors. Study-wide context: The approximately 120 million unique TCR beta sequences, from 150 million to 200 million T cells, were found by an earlier analysis.

Primers for the PCR totalled 60 Vbeta and 13 Jbeta. Assay: immunoSEQ multiplex PCR; the TCRdb copy retains only in-frame clones and omits some. The sample shows around 150,000 clones, about 75% of them seen only once. Sequenced material: PBMCs. The clonotype comes from a man between 18 and 35 years old in good health and CMV-seropositive.

CDR3 nucleotide sequence: TGTGCCAGCAGTCAACCGGGACAGGGGAACACTGAAGCTTTCTTT. This sequence encodes CASSQPGQGNTEAFF. This chain joins TRBV6-5 and TRBJ1-1; 9 bases align to TRBD1. Germline V gene sequence: CDR1 MNHEY, CDR2 SVGAGI. Unmatched junction bases numbered 5, after V lost 5 bases and J lost 1 base. There are 15 residues in the CDR3.